The 29 T cell receptor beta chains below all came from one sample that was sequenced in a study of human T cells and chemical hapten exposure. This sample's time point: patch test 1, 2 weeks after DPC sensitization. Sample treatment: therapeutic diphenylcyclopropenone sensitization with weekly scalp DPC. TCRdb fed the RACE reads into MiXCR, producing one record per CDR3 protein. This sample has approximately 340,000 distinct CDR3 sequences, with about 7% found just once. The sequencing used whole blood, collected in connection with sensitization to the hapten diphenylcyclopropenone (DPC). The receptors were sampled from a woman aged 18 to 35 with alopecia areata. Some clones in this sample may be carry-over from other donors' samples.

Many counts were recorded for this clonotype. The chain joins TRBV6-2 or TRBV6-3 to TRBJ1-1; 7 bases map to TRBD1. The CDR3 has 21 amino acids. Germline trimming cut 4 bases from V and 8 bases from J; bases unmatched to any gene: 31. The germline V gene has CDR1 MNHEY and CDR2 SVGEGT. CDR3 nucleotides: TGTGCCAGCAGTTCCGGCAAACACCGCCGGGACAGAGAAATAGCTAAAACCGAAGCTTTCTTT. This gives the protein CASSSGKHRRDREIAKTEAFF.

At least ten counts were recorded for this clonotype. V usage is TRBV10-3 and J usage is TRBJ2-3, with D possibly being TRBD1 or TRBD2 (5 bases each). V was clipped by 8 bases and J by 0 bases, with 12 bases between them. The germline V gene encodes CDR1 ENHRY and CDR2 SYGVKD. The CDR3 length is 14 residues. The CDR3 coding sequence is TGTGCCATCTGGGACGACCGAAGCACAGATACGCAGTATTTT. It translates to CAIWDDRSTDTQYF.

This clonotype occurred a few times. The gene calls are TRBV5-1 and TRBJ2-3; D tentatively fits TRBD1 or TRBD2 (5 bases each). Trimming shortened V by 1 base and J by 1 base, and 13 bases separated the two germline ends. This CDR3 has 16 amino acids. Germline CDR1 and CDR2: SGHRS and YFSETQ. CDR3 nucleotide sequence: TGCGCCAGCAGCTTGATATCGGGGACGGGCACAGATACGCAGTATTTT. It encodes CASSLISGTGTDTQYF.

The chain joins TRBV12-3 or TRBV12-4 to TRBJ1-1, with D possibly being TRBD1 (6 bases). The germline V and J ends were trimmed by 1 base and 10 bases, with 7 bases remaining between them. The CDR3 consists of 11 residues. CDR3 region: CASSLGRGAFF. The CDR3, as DNA: TGTGCCAGCAGTTTAGGCAGGGGAGCTTTCTTT.

This sequence joins TRBV6-5 and TRBJ1-6; 7 positions agree with TRBD1. Germline V gene data show CDR1 as MNHEY and CDR2 as SVGAGI. This CDR3 spans 15 amino acids. Trimming took 5 bases from V and 7 from J; bases not matched to a gene: 8. CDR3 residues: CASSRPGQANSPLHF. The CDR3 bases are TGTGCCAGCAGTCGACCCGGACAGGCGAATTCACCCCTCCACTTT.

This clonotype has just a few counts. As DNA, the CDR3 is TGTGCCACCAGTGATTCCGGGCCTTCTGATACGCAGTATTTT. This translates into CATSDSGPSDTQYF. This chain uses TRBV24-1 with TRBJ2-3; unclear D gene. The ends were cut back, 2 bases at V and 6 bases at J, with 11 bases in the middle. Germline V CDR1 and CDR2: KGHDR, SFDVKD. CDR3 length: 14 residues.

This clonotype was observed many times. V is TRBV28 and J is TRBJ1-4; 8 bases fit TRBD1. From germline, CDR1 is MDHEN and CDR2 SYDVKM. Trimming at V came to 3 bases and at J to 8 bases, leaving 5 bases not matched to a gene. This CDR3 contains 14 residues. The CDR3 DNA reads as TGTGCCAGCAGTTTTCAGGGGGCCATGGAAAAACTGTTTTTT. Amino acid sequence: CASSFQGAMEKLFF.

The gene calls are TRBV12-3 or TRBV12-4 and TRBJ2-1; a weak D match, TRBD2 (5 bases). V lost 5 bases and J 0 bases, leaving 11 bases between the germline ends. This CDR3 is 15 amino acids long. As DNA, the CDR3 is TGTGCCAGCAGTCTAAGCGGTAACTCCTACAATGAGCAGTTCTTC. It encodes CASSLSGNSYNEQFF.

The rearrangement joins TRBV12-5 to TRBJ2-3, with TRBD2 matching 12 bases. J was trimmed by 3 bases and V by 9 bases; bases with no gene match: 4. In germline, CDR1 is LGHNT, CDR2 FRNRAP. The CDR3 is made up of 14 amino acids. CDR3 protein: CASASGGATDTQYF. The CDR3 region has the DNA TGTGCTAGCGCTAGCGGGGGGGCGACAGATACGCAGTATTTT.

V and J are TRBV14 and TRBJ1-1; 9 positions match TRBD1. The CDR3 contains 17 residues. V gave up 4 bases and J gave up 3 bases; unmatched junction bases: 12. Germline lookup yields CDR1 SGHDN and CDR2 FVKESK. CDR3 nucleotide sequence: TGTGCCAGCAGCCGGGTTCCCCGGACAGGGGTCCACACTGAAGCTTTCTTT. It yields the protein CASSRVPRTGVHTEAFF.

A few counts support this clonotype. The gene calls are TRBV6-1 and TRBJ2-3; a weak D match, TRBD2 (6 bases). Germline V gene sequence: CDR1 MNHNS, CDR2 SASEGT. The CDR3 covers 15 residues. Deletions cut 6 bases from V and 0 bases from J, with 13 bases between. In DNA, the CDR3 is TGTGCCAGCAGCGATACTAGCTCTAGCACAGATACGCAGTATTTT. Its translation: CASSDTSSSTDTQYF.

This clonotype has just a few counts. The rearrangement links TRBV24-1 to TRBJ2-3, with 8 positions matching TRBD2. Germline CDR1 and CDR2: KGHDR and SFDVKD. This CDR3 is built from 17 residues. V was clipped by 9 bases and J by 3 bases; unmatched bases: 16. CDR3 nucleotide sequence: TGTGCCACCGAAACAAGGAGACCTAAGCGGGGGACAGATACGCAGTATTTT. It specifies CATETRRPKRGTDTQYF.

This clonotype came up a few times. The chain recombines TRBV6-5 with TRBJ2-4, with D possibly matching TRBD2 (6 bases). V was cut by 0 bases and J by 0 bases, with 18 bases left in between. The germline V gene encodes CDR1 MNHEY and CDR2 SVGAGI. There are 19 residues in the CDR3. CDR3 protein: CASSYSKPGMGLAKNIQYF. As DNA, the CDR3 is TGTGCCAGCAGTTACTCGAAGCCGGGAATGGGACTAGCCAAAAACATTCAGTACTTC.

This clonotype was picked up many times. This chain links TRBV7-3 with TRBJ2-2; D is possibly TRBD1 (6 bases). This CDR3 is 15 amino acids long. V gave up 5 bases and J gave up 4 bases, with 14 bases separating them. Germline V lookup: CDR1 SGHTA, CDR2 FQGTGA. This CDR3 is CASSLRAGATGELFF. The CDR3 nucleotides are TGTGCCAGCAGCCTCCGGGCAGGGGCCACCGGGGAGCTGTTTTTT. The entire variable domain, with the rest obtained from reference TRBV7-3 and TRBJ2-2, is as follows: GAGVSQTPSNKVTEKGKYVELRCDPISGHTALYWYRQSLGQGPEFLIYFQGTGAADDSGLPNDRFFAVRPEGSVSTLKIQRTERGDSAVYLCASSLRAGATGELFFGEGSRLTVL.

This clonotype came up many times. J is TRBJ2-3 and V is TRBV29-1, with 10 bases identical to TRBD2. This CDR3 spans 14 amino acids. V shed 5 bases, J shed 3 bases, and the junction held 5 bases outside the gene matches. Germline V gene data show CDR1 as SQVTM and CDR2 as ANQGSEA. Written as DNA, the CDR3 is TGCAGCGTTTTAGCGGGGGGTGCGACAGATACGCAGTATTTT. It encodes CSVLAGGATDTQYF.

This clonotype was observed a handful of times. The V and J genes are TRBV5-1 and TRBJ2-5; 8 bases line up with TRBD2. Germline assignment: CDR1 SGHRS and CDR2 YFSETQ. CDR3 length: 15 residues. V gave up 3 bases and J gave up 5 bases; unmatched junction bases: 9. The CDR3 DNA is TGCGCCAGCAGCTCGGGACTAGTAGGATCCGAGACCCAGTACTTC. It codes for CASSSGLVGSETQYF.

This clonotype came up many times. This chain uses TRBV27 with TRBJ2-3; 9 nucleotides agree with TRBD1. The CDR3 loop spans 17 amino acids. Per the germline V gene, CDR1 is MNHEY and CDR2 is SMNVEV (reference sequence). The J segment lost 2 bases and the V segment lost 8 bases, leaving 14 bases of the junction unmatched. CDR3 in DNA: TGTGCCAGCCGGGACAGGGTTCGGTCAAGGGACACAGATACGCAGTATTTT. It is translated as CASRDRVRSRDTDTQYF.

The V gene is TRBV10-3, the J gene TRBJ1-6; D remains ambiguous. The CDR3 length is 13 residues. The germline gives CDR1 ENHRY, CDR2 SYGVKD. Trimming took 10 bases from V and 7 from J, leaving 14 bases between them. Here the CDR3 reads CATNPGSNSPLHF. The DNA for the CDR3 is TGTGCCACAAACCCTGGATCGAATTCACCCCTCCACTTT.

This clonotype was seen more than once but under ten times. The chain joins TRBV6-6 to TRBJ1-2, with D perhaps matching TRBD1 (6 bases). The CDR3 covers 17 residues. Trimming took off 8 bases at V and 0 bases at J, with 22 bases between the two ends. Per the germline V gene, CDR1 is MNHNY and CDR2 is SVGAGI (reference sequence). CDR3 nucleotides: TGTGCCAGCGAGCCTTTTTCAGGGGCCTTAGCTAACTATGGCTACACCTTC. The encoded protein is CASEPFSGALANYGYTF.

V is TRBV29-1 and J is TRBJ1-1, with D uncertain. The V end lost 4 bases, the J end lost 7 bases, and 10 bases lay between the germline ends. Germline CDR1 is SQVTM and CDR2 is ANQGSEA. This CDR3 has 11 residues. CDR3 sequence reads: CSVGSGNEAFF. In DNA, the CDR3 is TGCAGCGTTGGTTCCGGGAATGAAGCTTTCTTT. The variable domain in full, completed from reference TRBV29-1 and TRBJ1-1, reads SAVISQKPSRDICQRGTSLTIQCQVDSQVTMMFWYRQQPGQSLTLIATANQGSEATYESGFVIDKFPISRPNLTFSTLTVSNMSPEDSSIYLCSVGSGNEAFFGQGTRLTVV.

This clonotype has a handful of counts. The rearrangement links TRBV6-2 or TRBV6-3 to TRBJ2-5; 10 bases fit TRBD2. The CDR3 loop spans 16 amino acids. Germline CDR1 reads MNHEY; CDR2 reads SVGEGT. V lost 5 bases and J lost 3; bases outside the gene matches: 9. This CDR3 is CASSQGLAAAEETQYF. The CDR3 nucleotides are TGTGCCAGCAGTCAAGGACTAGCGGCGGCCGAAGAGACCCAGTACTTC.

This clonotype has only a few counts. The CDR3 region is CASSYSVNGYTF. For the CDR3, the DNA is TGTGCCAGCAGTTATTCAGTGAATGGCTACACCTTC. This rearrangement joins TRBV6-2 or TRBV6-3 to TRBJ1-2; D unclear. The V end lost 3 bases, the J end lost 6 bases, and 8 bases lay between the germline ends. In germline, CDR1 is MNHEY, CDR2 SVGEGT. The CDR3 has 12 residues.

This chain uses TRBV27 with TRBJ2-7; 7 nucleotides align to TRBD1. V trimming: 5 bases; J trimming: 3 bases; junction bases outside the gene matches: 13. Germline V CDR1 and CDR2: MNHEY, SMNVEV (reference sequence). The CDR3 length is 16 residues. In DNA form, the CDR3 reads TGTGCCAGCAGTCTCCACCGACAGGGCCCCTTCTACGAGCAGTACTTC. Residues: CASSLHRQGPFYEQYF.

The rearrangement uses TRBV20-1 and TRBJ2-3; D gene ambiguous. V was trimmed by 6 bases and J by 4 bases, leaving 8 bases between them. CDR3 length equals 11 residues. Germline CDR1 and CDR2: DFQATT and SNEGSKA (reference sequence). The CDR3 is CSASTADTQYF. The DNA for the CDR3 is TGCAGTGCATCCACAGCAGATACGCAGTATTTT.

This clonotype showed up many times. The genes are TRBV5-1 and TRBJ2-1, with D unclear. The ends were cut back, 0 bases at V and 4 bases at J, with 5 bases in the middle. The CDR3 extends over 13 amino acids. In germline, CDR1 is SGHRS, CDR2 YFSETQ. The DNA of the CDR3 is TGCGCCAGCAGCTTGGACAGATACAATGAGCAGTTCTTC. It is translated as CASSLDRYNEQFF. Full variable domain (missing parts from reference TRBV5-1 and TRBJ2-1): KAGVTQTPRYLIKTRGQQVTLSCSPISGHRSVSWYQQTPGQGLQFLFEYFSETQRNKGNFPGRFSGRQFSNSRSEMNVSTLELGDSALYLCASSLDRYNEQFFGPGTRLTVL.

There are many counts of this clonotype. This chain uses TRBV10-3 with TRBJ2-7, with D possibly matching TRBD2 (6 bases). The CDR3 totals 15 residues. V lost 0 bases and J lost 0, with 9 bases in between. Germline V lookup: CDR1 ENHRY, CDR2 SYGVKD. CDR3 coding DNA: TGTGCCATCAGTGAGTCTCGGGGGAACTCCTACGAGCAGTACTTC. This codes for CAISESRGNSYEQYF.

The chain combines TRBV6-5 with TRBJ2-3; no reliable D call. The CDR3 runs 13 residues. Germline CDR1 and CDR2: MNHEY and SVGAGI. Trimming pared 7 bases from V and 5 bases from J, leaving 13 bases between. In DNA, the CDR3 is TGTGCCAGCACCTTTGGACGGAGAGATACGCAGTATTTT. Translated, it gives CASTFGRRDTQYF.

The sample holds many counts of this clonotype. The gene calls are TRBV20-1 and TRBJ1-6; no firm D call. V dropped 1 base and J dropped 0 bases, with 7 bases sitting between them. This CDR3 spans 15 amino acids. The germline gives CDR1 DFQATT, CDR2 SNEGSKA (reference sequence). The CDR3 DNA is TGCAGTGCTAGAGTAGACAACTCCTATAATTCACCCCTCCACTTT. It translates to CSARVDNSYNSPLHF.

The chain couples TRBV6-2 or TRBV6-3 to TRBJ2-7; no definite D call. This CDR3 has 16 residues. From germline, CDR1 is MNHEY and CDR2 SVGEGT. V dropped 0 bases and J dropped 0 bases, with 12 bases sitting between them. CDR3 nucleotides: TGTGCCAGCAGTTACTCTCCAGGCTATACCTCCTACGAGCAGTACTTC. Residues: CASSYSPGYTSYEQYF.